A single T cell receptor (beta chain) is shown here with its context. The data derive from a study of shared clonotypes between healthy human individuals. Germline V gives CDR1 SGHRS, CDR2 YFSETQ. This CDR3 is 16 amino acids long. Trimming pared 2 bases from V and 0 bases from J, leaving 12 bases between. TCRdb's table, derived via immunoSEQ multiplex PCR, lists solely in-frame clones and lacks some. The sample records approximately 500,000 clones, approximately 79% being singletons. This rearrangement joins TRBV5-1 to TRBJ2-1; no reliable D call. The material sequenced was PBMCs. This TCR came from a woman in her thirties or forties in good health. Some clones in this sample may be carry-over from other donors' samples. The CDR3 DNA reads TGCGCCAGCAGCTTCCAGCCCTCTAGCTCCTACAATGAGCAGTTCTTC. Its protein is CASSFQPSSSYNEQFF.